This T cell receptor beta chain was recorded in a study of blood T cell repertoires in COVID-19. Overall study: Italy, Spain and the United States were the sources of the convalescent and acute COVID-19 samples. The analysed material was cDNA or gDNA that came from T cells, B-cell-depleted T cells, or PBMCs.

Authors' data handling: Estimates of nucleated cell counts were drawn from the amplification of reference gene primers. This table comes from immunoSEQ multiplex PCR, and its TCRdb copy is limited to in-frame clones, with some not included. V, J and clone size are taken as reported in that table, and D and trimming were inferred from the DNA itself. The sample yields under 300,000 clones, around 86% seen once. Germline lookup yields CDR1 SGHRS and CDR2 YFSETQ. V lost 0 bases and J 4 bases, leaving 14 bases between the germline ends. The CDR3 covers 16 residues. The sample consisted of peripheral blood. V usage is TRBV5-1 and J usage is TRBJ2-1, with D possibly TRBD2 on 7 matching bases. This sequence originates from an older woman with active or convalescent COVID-19. The CDR3 region is CASSLDPGGTYNEQFF. The CDR3 DNA follows: TGCGCCAGCAGCTTGGATCCGGGGGGCACTTACAATGAGCAGTTCTTC.